These 26 T cell receptor beta chains were all obtained from the same sample, sequenced in a study of naive and memory T cell subsets. General study findings and limits: Especially in CD8 cells, naive repertoires contained a few larger clonotypes, possibly CD45RA-re-expressing memory cells.

These receptors have no identified antigens. Both TRBC1 and TRBC2 were covered by a beta constant-region primer of two equimolar oligonucleotides. Nested alpha and beta constant-region primers with the SP2 primer drove four PCR rounds on ligated cDNA. One entry per CDR3 protein results from TCRdb running MiXCR on the UMI-ligation and nested PCR reads. The sample has 120,000 to 150,000 distinct CDR3 sequences; over 20% are singletons. The specimen was naive CD4+ T cells from blood. These receptors were obtained from a human donor in good health.

This clonotype has just a few counts. The DNA for the CDR3 is TGCAGTGCTAGAGCCAACGGAAGGAAAGCGCAGTATTTT. Its translation: CSARANGRKAQYF. The rearrangement uses TRBV20-1 and TRBJ2-3; D remains unclear. The CDR3 totals 13 residues. Trimming removed 1 base from V and 10 bases from J, with 15 bases in between. Germline V gene sequence: CDR1 DFQATT, CDR2 SNEGSKA (reference sequence).

This rearrangement joins TRBV7-2 to TRBJ1-5; D might be TRBD1 (5 bases). CDR1 and CDR2 (germline): SGHTA, FQGNSA. V lost 5 bases, J lost 5 bases, and 10 bases lay in between. The CDR3 loop spans 13 amino acids. The CDR3 DNA sequence: TGTGCCAGCAGCGGGACGGTTTATCAGCCCCAGCATTTT. Translation gives CASSGTVYQPQHF.

This chain links TRBV7-3 with TRBJ2-7; D ambiguous. The V gene lost 4 bases and the J gene lost 3 bases, with 16 bases spanning the gap. Germline-derived CDR1 and CDR2 are SGHTA and FQGTGA. The CDR3 is 15 residues long. The DNA for the CDR3 is TGTGCCAGCAGCTCCCGGCCTCAGAGCCGCTACGAGCAGTACTTC. Translation: CASSSRPQSRYEQYF.

In its sample, this clonotype was seen many times. The chain recombines TRBV19 with TRBJ2-1; 9 nucleotides agree with TRBD2. The V and J ends lost 6 bases and 9 bases, in that order; junction bases with no gene match: 9. The CDR3 runs to 14 residues. Germline assignment: CDR1 LNHDA and CDR2 SQIVND (reference sequence). The DNA for the CDR3 is TGTGCCAGTAGAGGGTCGGCGCGGGAGGGTGAGCAGTTCTTC. Its protein is CASRGSAREGEQFF. Combining the CDR3 with reference TRBV19 and TRBJ2-1 gives the whole variable domain DGGITQSPKYLFRKEGQNVTLSCEQNLNHDAMYWYRQDPGQGLRLIYYSQIVNDFQKGDIAEGYSVSREKKESFPLTVTSAQKNPTAFYLCASRGSAREGEQFFGPGTRLTVL.

On this clonotype: Germline and junction disagree at one end, which may indicate a read error. The CDR3 nucleotides read TGTGCCAGCAGTTTTTCGGCAGACCCAATTTTC. The encoded protein is CASSFSADPIF. V and J are TRBV12-3 or TRBV12-4 and TRBJ2-1; D gene uncertain. The length of the CDR3 is 11 residues.

In its sample, this clonotype was seen once. The chain employs TRBV7-9 and TRBJ1-6, with TRBD1 matching 10 bases. The CDR3 is 15 residues long. CDR1 is SEHNR, CDR2 FQNEAQ, per germline (reference sequence). After removal of 8 bases from V and 8 bases from J, the junction contained 9 bases not matched to a gene. CDR3 in DNA: TGTGCCAGCGGGGTTTCGGGACAGGGGTATTCACCCCTCCACTTT. It specifies CASGVSGQGYSPLHF.

The chain recombines TRBV4-1 with TRBJ2-7, with 7 positions matching TRBD1. The CDR3 length is 18 residues. The trim removed 4 bases at V and 2 bases at J, leaving 17 bases unmatched. Germline-derived CDR1 and CDR2 are MGHRA and YSYEKL. CDR3 bases: TGCGCCAGCAGCCCCTTATACTTGACAGGGTGGAAGACCTACGAGCAGTACTTC. It translates to CASSPLYLTGWKTYEQYF.

This clonotype has ten or more counts. The gene calls are TRBV6-5 and TRBJ2-6, with a weak D call TRBD2 (5 bases). The length of the CDR3 is 17 residues. V lost 2 bases to trimming and J lost 2 bases, with 13 bases between them. Germline V gene data show CDR1 as MNHEY and CDR2 as SVGAGI. CDR3 nucleotides: TGTGCCAGCAGTTACGGGTTTGTTAGCGCTGGGGCCAACGTCCTGACTTTC. Translating gives CASSYGFVSAGANVLTF.

This clonotype has a handful of counts. The rearrangement uses TRBV6-2 or TRBV6-3 and TRBJ1-2, with a weak D call TRBD1 (5 bases). This CDR3 has 13 amino acids. Germline V gene sequence: CDR1 MNHEY, CDR2 SVGEGT. The ends were cut back, 11 bases at V and 6 bases at J, with 19 bases in the middle. The CDR3 loop reads CAHAERGPHGYTF. CDR3 nucleotide sequence: TGTGCCCACGCAGAGAGGGGTCCACATGGCTACACCTTC.

In its sample, this clonotype was seen many times. V is TRBV7-9 and J is TRBJ2-7, with a weak D call TRBD1 (7 bases). V shed 5 bases and J shed 1 base, with 15 bases lying between them. Germline V gene lookup returns CDR1 SEHNR and CDR2 FQNEAQ (reference sequence). CDR3 length: 15 amino acids. The CDR3 reads CASSQEGARSYEQYF. As DNA, the CDR3 is TGTGCCAGCAGCCAGGAGGGGGCGCGGTCCTACGAGCAGTACTTC.

This sequence joins TRBV20-1 and TRBJ1-6, with TRBD1 as a possible D gene (5 bases). Per germline, CDR1 DFQATT and CDR2 SNEGSKA (reference sequence). V was pared by 0 bases and J by 1 base, with 10 bases between. The CDR3 totals 16 residues. In DNA form, the CDR3 reads TGCAGTGCTAGAGATCCAAGGGGATCCTATAATTCACCCCTCCACTTT. Encoded protein: CSARDPRGSYNSPLHF.

This clonotype was counted many times. The genes are TRBV3-1 and TRBJ1-1, with D unresolved. V was trimmed by 1 base and J by 4 bases, leaving 7 bases between them. Germline CDR1 and CDR2: LGHDT and YNNKEL (reference sequence). This CDR3 is 13 amino acids long. CDR3 in amino acids: CASSQVAGTEAFF. CDR3 in DNA: TGTGCCAGCAGCCAAGTCGCCGGCACTGAAGCTTTCTTT.

The chain couples TRBV7-2 to TRBJ2-7; D gene ambiguous. V dropped 5 bases and J dropped 3 bases, with 8 bases sitting between them. This CDR3 comprises 12 residues. The germline gives CDR1 SGHTA, CDR2 FQGNSA. The CDR3 DNA reads as TGTGCCAGCAGCCAAATCGGCTACGAGCAGTACTTC. As protein: CASSQIGYEQYF.

The table lists this clonotype with a few counts. The V and J genes are TRBV14 and TRBJ1-4; D not resolved. CDR3 size: 14 residues. Germline CDR1 is SGHDN and CDR2 is FVKESK. The V and J ends lost 1 base and 3 bases respectively, with 6 bases between them. The CDR3 reads CASSQVSANEKLFF. In nucleotides, the CDR3 is TGTGCCAGCAGCCAAGTGTCGGCTAATGAAAAACTGTTTTTT.

This clonotype appeared a few times. The V call is TRBV10-1, the J call TRBJ2-5; maybe TRBD2 (5 bases). This CDR3 spans 16 amino acids. The V gene's germline CDR1 is WNHNN and CDR2 SYGVQD (reference sequence). V lost 4 bases and J lost 4, with 19 bases in between. CDR3 sequence (DNA): TGCGCCAGCAGTGGGACGGGGAGTCGGGATCGAGAGACCCAGTACTTC. Translated, it gives CASSGTGSRDRETQYF.

J is TRBJ2-3 and V is TRBV21-1; TRBD2 is the table's D call and was not checked against the DNA. TRBV21-1 is a listed pseudogene. CDR3 length: 16 amino acids. The CDR3 here is CASSKRTSDGTDTQYF. In DNA form, the CDR3 reads TGTGCCAGCAGCAAGAGGACTAGCGACGGCACAGATACGCAGTATTTT.

The chain couples TRBV7-9 to TRBJ2-1; no clear D gene. The germline V and J ends were trimmed by 3 bases and 2 bases, with 11 bases remaining between them. In germline, CDR1 is SEHNR, CDR2 FQNEAQ (reference sequence). The CDR3 extends over 15 amino acids. In DNA, the CDR3 is TGTGCCAGCAGCTTTGGAGTCGCACCCTACAATGAGCAGTTCTTC. Its translation: CASSFGVAPYNEQFF. The full variable domain, completed using reference TRBV7-9 and TRBJ2-1, is DTGVSQNPRHKITKRGQNVTFRCDPISEHNRLYWYRQTLGQGPEFLTYFQNEAQLEKSRLLSDRFSAERPKGSFSTLEIQRTEQGDSAMYLCASSFGVAPYNEQFFGPGTRLTVL.

This clonotype was counted a single time. This chain joins TRBV28 and TRBJ1-6, with a possible D match to TRBD1 (5 bases). V shed 3 bases and J shed 9 bases, with 15 bases lying between them. The CDR3 sequence is 15 residues long. Germline V CDR1 and CDR2: MDHEN, SYDVKM. CDR3 residues: CASSFAQGKISPLHF. The CDR3 nucleotides read TGTGCCAGCAGTTTCGCCCAGGGTAAAATTTCACCCCTCCACTTT.

The chain recombines TRBV27 with TRBJ2-1, with 7 positions matching TRBD1. J lost 3 bases, V lost 6 bases, and 5 bases had no gene match. Looked up from germline, CDR1 is MNHEY and CDR2 is SMNVEV (reference sequence). CDR3 size: 14 residues. The CDR3 here is CASSRDRFYNEQFF. The DNA of the CDR3 is TGTGCCAGCAGCCGGGACAGATTCTACAATGAGCAGTTCTTC.

In its sample, this clonotype was seen a few times. The chain is built from TRBV5-1 and TRBJ2-1, with a weak D call TRBD1 (5 bases). V lost 4 bases, J lost 5 bases, and 16 bases lay in between. Germline CDR1 and CDR2: SGHRS and YFSETQ. CDR3 length equals 15 residues. CDR3 protein: CASSRTTVSDNEQFF. The CDR3 nucleotides are TGCGCCAGCAGCCGGACGACAGTTTCCGACAATGAGCAGTTCTTC.

This clonotype came up many times. The chain uses TRBV11-2 and TRBJ2-7, with TRBD2 as a possible D gene (6 bases). The CDR3 consists of 16 residues. The germline V gene encodes CDR1 SGHAT and CDR2 FQNNGV. The V gene lost 1 base and the J gene lost 0 bases, with 13 bases spanning the gap. The CDR3 spells CASSLAGAGSSYEQYF. Written as DNA, the CDR3 is TGTGCCAGCAGCTTAGCCGGGGCGGGAAGCTCCTACGAGCAGTACTTC. The variable domain in full, completed from reference TRBV11-2 and TRBJ2-7, reads EAGVAQSPRYKIIEKRQSVAFWCNPISGHATLYWYQQILGQGPKLLIQFQNNGVVDDSQLPKDRFSAERLKGVDSTLKIQPAKLEDSAVYLCASSLAGAGSSYEQYFGPGTRLTVT.

This clonotype has at least ten counts. This chain connects TRBV27 to TRBJ2-7; maybe TRBD1 (6 bases). This CDR3 is 13 amino acids long. Trimming cost V 6 bases and J 2 bases, with 11 bases left between them. Germline V gene lookup returns CDR1 MNHEY and CDR2 SMNVEV (reference sequence). The CDR3: CASSLGQTYEQYF. CDR3 coding DNA: TGTGCCAGCAGCCTTGGACAGACCTACGAGCAGTACTTC.

This clonotype has just a few counts. This chain connects TRBV6-6 to TRBJ2-7, with TRBD2 identical over 7 bases. The CDR3 is 15 residues long. Unmatched junction bases numbered 15, after V lost 7 bases and J lost 6 bases. The germline V gene encodes CDR1 MNHNY and CDR2 SVGAGI (reference sequence). The DNA of the CDR3 is TGTGCCAGCACCCTTCAGGGAGGGCCCTTGCTCGAGCAGTACTTC. Protein product: CASTLQGGPLLEQYF.

The chain joins TRBV5-1 to TRBJ1-1; D is uncertain. Germline CDR1 SGHRS, CDR2 YFSETQ. CDR3 size: 15 residues. V dropped 0 bases and J dropped 4 bases, with 13 bases sitting between them. The CDR3 DNA follows: TGCGCCAGCAGCTTGGCCCTCCGGGAGGGCACTGAAGCTTTCTTT. Translated: CASSLALREGTEAFF.

In its sample, this clonotype was seen a few times. Here the CDR3 DNA reads TGCGCCAGCAGTAGGGGCCAACTGACCTACGAGCAGTACTTC. Its translation: CASSRGQLTYEQYF. V and J are TRBV10-1 and TRBJ2-7, with D possibly being TRBD1 (5 bases). The V gene lost 5 bases and the J gene lost 2 bases, with 13 bases spanning the gap. The germline V gene encodes CDR1 WNHNN and CDR2 SYGVQD (reference sequence). This CDR3 is 14 amino acids long.

The genes are TRBV6-5 and TRBJ1-6; 8 bases fit TRBD1. The CDR3 loop spans 14 amino acids. From germline, CDR1 is MNHEY and CDR2 SVGAGI. Unmatched junction bases numbered 3, after V lost 4 bases and J lost 7 bases. CDR3 coding DNA: TGTGCCAGCAGTTCCCGGGACAGGAATTCACCCCTCCACTTT. Translation gives CASSSRDRNSPLHF.